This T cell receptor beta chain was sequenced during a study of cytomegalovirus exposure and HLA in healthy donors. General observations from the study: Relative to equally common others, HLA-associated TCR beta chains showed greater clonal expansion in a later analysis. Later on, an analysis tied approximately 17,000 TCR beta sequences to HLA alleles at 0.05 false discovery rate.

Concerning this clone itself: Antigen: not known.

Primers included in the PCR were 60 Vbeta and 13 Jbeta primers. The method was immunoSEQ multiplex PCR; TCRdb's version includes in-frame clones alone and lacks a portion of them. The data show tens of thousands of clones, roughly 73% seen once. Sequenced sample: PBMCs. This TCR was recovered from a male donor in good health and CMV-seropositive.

CDR3 sequence (DNA): TGCGCCAGCAGCTACGGACAATCTACCGGGACAGGAAGCTCTGGAAACACCATATATTTT. It is translated as CASSYGQSTGTGSSGNTIYF. The V and J genes are TRBV5-1 and TRBJ1-3; 8 nucleotides match TRBD1. The V segment lost 3 bases and the J segment 0 bases; nucleotides outside the gene matches: 17. The germline gives CDR1 SGHRS, CDR2 YFSETQ. The CDR3 consists of 20 residues. The full variable domain, completed using reference TRBV5-1 and TRBJ1-3, is KAGVTQTPRYLIKTRGQQVTLSCSPISGHRSVSWYQQTPGQGLQFLFEYFSETQRNKGNFPGRFSGRQFSNSRSEMNVSTLELGDSALYLCASSYGQSTGTGSSGNTIYFGEGSWLTVV.